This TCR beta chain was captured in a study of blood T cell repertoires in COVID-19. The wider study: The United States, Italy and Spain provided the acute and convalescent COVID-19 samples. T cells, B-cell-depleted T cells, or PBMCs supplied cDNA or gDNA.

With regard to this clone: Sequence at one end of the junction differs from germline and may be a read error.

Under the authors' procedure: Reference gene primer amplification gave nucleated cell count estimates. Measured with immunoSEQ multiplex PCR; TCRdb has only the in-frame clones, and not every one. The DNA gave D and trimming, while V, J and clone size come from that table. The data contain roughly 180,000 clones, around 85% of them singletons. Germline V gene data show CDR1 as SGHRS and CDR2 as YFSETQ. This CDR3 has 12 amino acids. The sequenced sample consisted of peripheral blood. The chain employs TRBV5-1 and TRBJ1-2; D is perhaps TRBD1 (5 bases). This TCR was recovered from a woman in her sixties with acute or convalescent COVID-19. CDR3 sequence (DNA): TGCGCCAGCAGCTTGTCTCGGGGCGGGATGGTGTTC. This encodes CASSLSRGGMVF.